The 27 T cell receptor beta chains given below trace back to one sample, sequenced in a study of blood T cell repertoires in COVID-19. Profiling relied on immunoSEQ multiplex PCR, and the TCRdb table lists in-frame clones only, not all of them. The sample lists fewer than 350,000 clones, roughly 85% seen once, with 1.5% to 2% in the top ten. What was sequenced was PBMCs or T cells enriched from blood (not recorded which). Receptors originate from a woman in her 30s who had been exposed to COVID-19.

CDR3 sequence reads: CASSQNPNYGYTF. The CDR3 bases are TGTGCCAGCAGTCAGAATCCTAACTATGGCTACACCTTC. The chain recombines TRBV7-2 with TRBJ1-2, with D hard to call. V lost 6 bases and J lost 0, with 8 bases in between. The CDR3 sequence is 13 residues long. Germline V CDR1 and CDR2: SGHTA, FQGNSA. The full variable domain, with the rest looked up from reference TRBV7-2 and TRBJ1-2, is GAGVSQSPSNKVTEKGKDVELRCDPISGHTALYWYRQSLGQGLEFLIYFQGNSAPDKSGLPSDRFSAERTGGSVSTLTIQRTQQEDSAVYLCASSQNPNYGYTFGSGTRLTVV.

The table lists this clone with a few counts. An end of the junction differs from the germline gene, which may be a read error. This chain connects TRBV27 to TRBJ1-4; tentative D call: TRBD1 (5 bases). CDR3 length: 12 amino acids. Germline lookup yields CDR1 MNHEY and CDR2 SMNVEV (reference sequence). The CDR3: CASSFYNIGEGF. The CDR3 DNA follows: TGTGCCAGCAGTTTTTACAATATCGGGGAGGGGTTT. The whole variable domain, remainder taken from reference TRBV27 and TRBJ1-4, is EAQVTQNPRYLITVTGKKLTVTCSQNMNHEYMSWYRQDPGLGLRQIYYSMNVEVTDKGDVPEGYKVSRKEKRNFPLILESPSPNQTSLYFCASSFYNIGEGFGSGTQLSVL.

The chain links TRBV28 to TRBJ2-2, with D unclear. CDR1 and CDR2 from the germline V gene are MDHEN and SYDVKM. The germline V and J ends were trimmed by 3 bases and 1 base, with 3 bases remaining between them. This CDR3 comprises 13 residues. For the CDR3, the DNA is TGTGCCAGCAGTTTCATGAACACCGGGGAGCTGTTTTTT. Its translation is CASSFMNTGELFF.

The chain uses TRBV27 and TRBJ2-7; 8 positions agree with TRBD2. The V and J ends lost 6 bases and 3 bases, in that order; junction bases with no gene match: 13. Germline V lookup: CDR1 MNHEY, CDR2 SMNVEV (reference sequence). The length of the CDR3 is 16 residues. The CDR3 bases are TGTGCCAGCAGCTTGGGCCCCTCGCGGGGGGTCTACGAGCAGTACTTC. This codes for CASSLGPSRGVYEQYF.

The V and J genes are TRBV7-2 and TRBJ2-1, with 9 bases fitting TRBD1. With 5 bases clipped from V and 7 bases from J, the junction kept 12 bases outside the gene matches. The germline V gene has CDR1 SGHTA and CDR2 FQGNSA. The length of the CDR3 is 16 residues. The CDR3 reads CASSAQGARMRNEQFF. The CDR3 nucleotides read TGTGCCAGCAGCGCACAGGGGGCCCGAATGAGGAATGAGCAGTTCTTC.

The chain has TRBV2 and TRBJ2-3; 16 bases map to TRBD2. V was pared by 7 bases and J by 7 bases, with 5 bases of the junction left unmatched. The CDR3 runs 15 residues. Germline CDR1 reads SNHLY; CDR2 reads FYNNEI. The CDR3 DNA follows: TGTGCCAGCAAAGGGACTAGCGGGAGGGTATATACGCAGTATTTT. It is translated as CASKGTSGRVYTQYF.

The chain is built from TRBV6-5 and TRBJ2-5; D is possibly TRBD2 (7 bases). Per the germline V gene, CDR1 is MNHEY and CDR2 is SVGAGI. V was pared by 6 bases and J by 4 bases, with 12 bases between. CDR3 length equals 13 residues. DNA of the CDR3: TGTGCCAGCAGAATAGGGGGGGGAGAGACCCAGTACTTC. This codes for CASRIGGGETQYF.

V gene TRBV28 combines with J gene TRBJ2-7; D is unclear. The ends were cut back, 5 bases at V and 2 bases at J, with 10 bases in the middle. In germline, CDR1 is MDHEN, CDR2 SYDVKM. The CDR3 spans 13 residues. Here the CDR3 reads CASSPQVTYEQYF. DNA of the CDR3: TGTGCCAGCAGTCCCCAGGTCACCTACGAGCAGTACTTC.

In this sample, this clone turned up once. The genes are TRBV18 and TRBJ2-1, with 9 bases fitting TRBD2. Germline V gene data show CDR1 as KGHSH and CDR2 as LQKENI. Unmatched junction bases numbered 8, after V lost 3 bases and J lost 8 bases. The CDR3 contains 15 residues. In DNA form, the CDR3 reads TGTGCCAGCTCACCGAAGGCGGGGGGGCCGGATGAGCAGTTCTTC. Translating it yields CASSPKAGGPDEQFF.

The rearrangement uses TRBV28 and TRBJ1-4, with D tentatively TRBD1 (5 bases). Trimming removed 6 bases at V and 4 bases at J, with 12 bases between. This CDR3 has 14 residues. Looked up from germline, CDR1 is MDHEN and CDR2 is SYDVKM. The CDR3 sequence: CASSPGGGNEKLFF. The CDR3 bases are TGTGCCAGCAGCCCGGGGGGAGGTAATGAAAAACTGTTTTTT. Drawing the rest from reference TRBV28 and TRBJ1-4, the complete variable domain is DVKVTQSSRYLVKRTGEKVFLECVQDMDHENMFWYRQDPGLGLRLIYFSYDVKMKEKGDIPEGYSVSREKKERFSLILESASTNQTSMYLCASSPGGGNEKLFFGSGTQLSVL.

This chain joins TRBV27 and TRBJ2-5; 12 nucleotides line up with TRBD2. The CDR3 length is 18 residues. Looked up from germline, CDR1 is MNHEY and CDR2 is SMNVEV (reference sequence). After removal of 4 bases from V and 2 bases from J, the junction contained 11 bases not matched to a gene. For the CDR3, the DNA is TGTGCCAGCAGTTCCCTCCTAGCGGGGGGGCCCAGACAAGAGACCCAGTACTTC. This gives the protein CASSSLLAGGPRQETQYF.

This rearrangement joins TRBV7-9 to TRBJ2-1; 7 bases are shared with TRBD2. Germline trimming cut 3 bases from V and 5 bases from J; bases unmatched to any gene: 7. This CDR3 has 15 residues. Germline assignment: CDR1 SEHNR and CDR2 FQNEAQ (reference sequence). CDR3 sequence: CASSFSGGRHNEQFF. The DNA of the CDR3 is TGTGCCAGCAGCTTCTCGGGGGGACGGCACAATGAGCAGTTCTTC.

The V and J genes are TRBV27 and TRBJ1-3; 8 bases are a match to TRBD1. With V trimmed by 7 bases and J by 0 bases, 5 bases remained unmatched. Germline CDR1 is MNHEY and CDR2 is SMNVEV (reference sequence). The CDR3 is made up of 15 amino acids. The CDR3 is CASKSTGGSGNTIYF. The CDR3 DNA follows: TGTGCCAGCAAATCCACAGGGGGCTCTGGAAACACCATATATTTT.

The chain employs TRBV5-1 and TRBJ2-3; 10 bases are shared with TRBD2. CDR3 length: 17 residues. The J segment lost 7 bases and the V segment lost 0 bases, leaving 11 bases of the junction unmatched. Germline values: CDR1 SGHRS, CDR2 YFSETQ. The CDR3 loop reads CASSLARGLAGDNTQYF. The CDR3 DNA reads TGCGCCAGCAGCTTGGCCCGCGGGCTAGCGGGGGACAATACGCAGTATTTT.

The CDR3 region has the DNA TGTGCCAGCAGTACATTCAACAGGGGCCCTAAACAGGGCTACACCTTC. Its translation is CASSTFNRGPKQGYTF. The chain links TRBV6-2 or TRBV6-3 to TRBJ1-2; TRBD1 matches 7 bases. V trimming: 5 bases; J trimming: 8 bases; junction bases outside the gene matches: 17. Germline CDR1 is MNHEY and CDR2 is SVGEGT. The CDR3 runs to 16 residues.

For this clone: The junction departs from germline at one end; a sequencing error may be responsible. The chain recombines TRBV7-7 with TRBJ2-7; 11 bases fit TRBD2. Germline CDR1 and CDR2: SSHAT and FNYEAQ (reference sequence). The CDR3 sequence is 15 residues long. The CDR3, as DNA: TGTGCTAGCAGGATGGCGACTAGCGGGGTCGACGAGCAGTACTTC. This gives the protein CASRMATSGVDEQYF.

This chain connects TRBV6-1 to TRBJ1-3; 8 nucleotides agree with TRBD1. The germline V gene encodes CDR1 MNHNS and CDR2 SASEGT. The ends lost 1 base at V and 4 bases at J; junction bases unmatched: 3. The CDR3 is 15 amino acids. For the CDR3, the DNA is TGTGCCAGCAGTGAAGACAGGGGGTCAGGAAACACCATATATTTT. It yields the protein CASSEDRGSGNTIYF.

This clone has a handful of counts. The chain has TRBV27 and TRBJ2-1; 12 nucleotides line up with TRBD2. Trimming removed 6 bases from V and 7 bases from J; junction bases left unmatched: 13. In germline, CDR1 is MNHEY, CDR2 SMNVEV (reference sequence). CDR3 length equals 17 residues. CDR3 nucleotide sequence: TGTGCCAGCAGCTACCGAACGACTAGCGGGAGTGCAAATGAGCAGTTCTTC. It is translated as CASSYRTTSGSANEQFF.

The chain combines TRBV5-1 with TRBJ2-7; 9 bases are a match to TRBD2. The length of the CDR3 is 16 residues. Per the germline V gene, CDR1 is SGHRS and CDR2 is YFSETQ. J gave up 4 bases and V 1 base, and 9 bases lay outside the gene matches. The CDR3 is CASSLRASGIMYEQYF. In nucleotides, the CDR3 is TGCGCCAGCAGCTTGAGGGCTAGCGGGATCATGTACGAGCAGTACTTC.

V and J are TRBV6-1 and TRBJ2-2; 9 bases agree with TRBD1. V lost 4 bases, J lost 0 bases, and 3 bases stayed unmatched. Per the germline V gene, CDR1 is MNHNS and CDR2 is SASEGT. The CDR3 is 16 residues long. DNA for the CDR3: TGTGCCAGCAGTGTTCGGACAGGGGCGAACACCGGGGAGCTGTTTTTT. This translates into CASSVRTGANTGELFF.

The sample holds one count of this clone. The DNA of the CDR3 is TGTGCCAGCAGGAGACGGGACAGAAGCTCCTATAATTCACCCCTCCACTTT. As protein: CASRRRDRSSYNSPLHF. The J gene is TRBJ1-6, the V gene TRBV5-8; 7 bases match TRBD1. Trimming took 5 bases from V and 0 from J; bases not matched to a gene: 8. CDR1 and CDR2 from the germline V gene are SGHTS and YDEGEE. The CDR3 contains 17 residues.

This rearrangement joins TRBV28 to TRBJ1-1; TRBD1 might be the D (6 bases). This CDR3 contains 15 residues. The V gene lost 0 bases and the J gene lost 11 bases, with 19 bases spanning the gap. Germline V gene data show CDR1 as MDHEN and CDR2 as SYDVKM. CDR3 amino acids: CASSLWTRGSVWAFF. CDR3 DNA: TGTGCCAGCAGTTTATGGACCAGGGGAAGCGTTTGGGCTTTCTTT.

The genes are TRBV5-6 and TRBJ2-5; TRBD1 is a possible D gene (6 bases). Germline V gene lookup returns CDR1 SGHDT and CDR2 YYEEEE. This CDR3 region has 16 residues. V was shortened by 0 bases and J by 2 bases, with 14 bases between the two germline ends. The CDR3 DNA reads TGTGCCAGCAGCTTGGTTGGGGGCGGTGGTCAAGAGACCCAGTACTTC. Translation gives CASSLVGGGGQETQYF.

The CDR3 nucleotides are TGTGCCATCAGTGTCGTGAAGACAGGGGGAAACACCATATATTTT. Translation gives CAISVVKTGGNTIYF. V usage is TRBV10-3 and J usage is TRBJ1-3, with TRBD1 identical over 7 bases. The germline gives CDR1 ENHRY, CDR2 SYGVKD. This CDR3 region has 15 residues. Germline trimming cut 4 bases from V and 4 bases from J; bases unmatched to any gene: 7.

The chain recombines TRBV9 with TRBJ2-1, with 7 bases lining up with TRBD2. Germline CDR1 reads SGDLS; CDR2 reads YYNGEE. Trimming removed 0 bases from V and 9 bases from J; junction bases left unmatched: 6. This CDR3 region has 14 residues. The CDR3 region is CASSVVGAGSEQFF. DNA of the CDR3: TGTGCCAGCAGCGTAGTCGGAGCGGGGTCTGAGCAGTTCTTC.

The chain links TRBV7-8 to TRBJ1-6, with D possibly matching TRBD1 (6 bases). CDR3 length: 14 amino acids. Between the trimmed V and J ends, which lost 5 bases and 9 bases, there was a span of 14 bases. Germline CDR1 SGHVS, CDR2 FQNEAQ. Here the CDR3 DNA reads TGTGCCAGCAGCATACAGGGCTCGGGTTCACCCCTCCACTTT. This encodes CASSIQGSGSPLHF.

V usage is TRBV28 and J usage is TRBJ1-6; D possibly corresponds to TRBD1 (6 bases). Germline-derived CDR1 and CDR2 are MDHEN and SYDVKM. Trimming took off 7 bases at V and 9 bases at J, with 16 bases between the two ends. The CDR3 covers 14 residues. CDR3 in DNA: TGTGCCAGCACCTCAACAGGGATCTCTTCACCCCTCCACTTT. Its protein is CASTSTGISSPLHF.